This T cell receptor beta chain was recorded in a study of breast tumors, draining lymph nodes, adjacent tissues. Study-wide results and caveats: Tumor and nontumor repertoires were significantly more similar in luminal-like than in basal-like breast cancer. Data only fit, rather than demonstrated, lymph node origin of most tumor T cells.

Each CDR3 protein gets one entry after TCRdb re-called the multiplex PCR reads with MiXCR. The sample holds about 22,000 distinct CDR3 sequences, about 41% seen once. This clonotype was counted only a few times. Its antigen is not known. V trimming: 1 base; J trimming: 8 bases; junction bases outside the gene matches: 1. The CDR3 is 13 residues long. The specimen was breast tumor tissue. This clonotype was sampled from a female donor with breast cancer. Some clones in this sample may be carry-over from other donors' samples. The rearrangement uses TRBV12-3 or TRBV12-4 and TRBJ2-1, with 8 bases that match TRBD2. In DNA form, the CDR3 reads TGTGCCAGCAGTTTAGGCGGGGGGCATGAGCAGTTCTTC. Amino acids: CASSLGGGHEQFF.